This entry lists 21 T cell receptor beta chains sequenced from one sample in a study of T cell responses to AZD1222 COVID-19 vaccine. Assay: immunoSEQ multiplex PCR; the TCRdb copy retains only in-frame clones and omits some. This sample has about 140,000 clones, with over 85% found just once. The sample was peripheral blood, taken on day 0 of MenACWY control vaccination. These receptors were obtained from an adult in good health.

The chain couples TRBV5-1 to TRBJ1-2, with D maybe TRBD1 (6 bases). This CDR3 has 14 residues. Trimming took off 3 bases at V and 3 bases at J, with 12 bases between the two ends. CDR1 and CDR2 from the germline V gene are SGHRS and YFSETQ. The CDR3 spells CASSSRGGDYGYTF. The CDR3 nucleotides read TGCGCCAGCAGCTCTCGGGGGGGCGACTATGGCTACACCTTC. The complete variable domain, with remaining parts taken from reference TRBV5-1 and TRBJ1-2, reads KAGVTQTPRYLIKTRGQQVTLSCSPISGHRSVSWYQQTPGQGLQFLFEYFSETQRNKGNFPGRFSGRQFSNSRSEMNVSTLELGDSALYLCASSSRGGDYGYTFGSGTRLTVV.

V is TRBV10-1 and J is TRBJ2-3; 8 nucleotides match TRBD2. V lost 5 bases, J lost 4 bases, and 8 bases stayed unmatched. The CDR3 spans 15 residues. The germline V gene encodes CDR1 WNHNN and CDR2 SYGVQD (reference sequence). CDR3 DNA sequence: TGCGCCAGCAGTTCCAGCGGGAGAAGGGCAGATACGCAGTATTTT. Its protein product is CASSSSGRRADTQYF.

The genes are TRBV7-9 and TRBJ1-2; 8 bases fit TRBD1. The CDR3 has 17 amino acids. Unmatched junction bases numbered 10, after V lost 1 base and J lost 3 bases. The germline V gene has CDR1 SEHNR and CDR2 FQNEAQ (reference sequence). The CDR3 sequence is CASSLGTGPAFYYGYTF. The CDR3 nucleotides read TGTGCCAGCAGCTTAGGGACAGGGCCCGCCTTTTACTATGGCTACACCTTC.

The CDR3 loop is CASSRDTRTGRRETQYF. The CDR3, as DNA: TGTGCCAGCAGCCGAGACACCAGGACAGGGAGGAGAGAGACCCAGTACTTC. V gene TRBV7-8 combines with J gene TRBJ2-5, with TRBD1 matching 8 bases. Trimming took 5 bases from V and 4 from J; bases not matched to a gene: 15. The CDR3 contains 17 residues. The germline CDR1 and CDR2 sequences are SGHVS and FQNEAQ.

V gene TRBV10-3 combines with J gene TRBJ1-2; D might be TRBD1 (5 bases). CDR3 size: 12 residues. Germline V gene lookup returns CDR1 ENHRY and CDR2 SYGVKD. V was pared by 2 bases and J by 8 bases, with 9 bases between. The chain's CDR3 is CAISEQGQGYTF. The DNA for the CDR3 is TGTGCCATCAGTGAGCAGGGTCAGGGCTACACCTTC.

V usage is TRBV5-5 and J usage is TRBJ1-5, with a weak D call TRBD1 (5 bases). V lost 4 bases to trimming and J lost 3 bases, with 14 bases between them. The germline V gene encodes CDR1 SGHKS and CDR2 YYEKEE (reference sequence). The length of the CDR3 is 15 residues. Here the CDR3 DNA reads TGTGCCAGCAGCCCGAGACCGGGGCTCAATCAGCCCCAGCATTTT. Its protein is CASSPRPGLNQPQHF. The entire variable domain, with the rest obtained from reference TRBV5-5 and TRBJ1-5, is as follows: DAGVTQSPTHLIKTRGQQVTLRCSPISGHKSVSWYQQVLGQGPQFIFQYYEKEERGRGNFPDRFSARQFPNYSSELNVNALLLGDSALYLCASSPRPGLNQPQHFGDGTRLSIL.

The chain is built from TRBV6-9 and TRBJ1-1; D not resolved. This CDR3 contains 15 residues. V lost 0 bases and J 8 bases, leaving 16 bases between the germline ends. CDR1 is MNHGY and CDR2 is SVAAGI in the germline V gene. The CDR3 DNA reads TGTGCCAGCAGTTATTCGGAGACTCTCAGCGCAGAAGCTTTCTTT. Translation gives CASSYSETLSAEAFF.

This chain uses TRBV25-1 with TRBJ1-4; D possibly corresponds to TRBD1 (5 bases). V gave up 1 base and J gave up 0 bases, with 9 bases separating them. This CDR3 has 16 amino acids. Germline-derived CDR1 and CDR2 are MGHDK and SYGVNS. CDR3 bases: TGTGCCAGCAGTGAATCCGGGACGGCAACTAATGAAAAACTGTTTTTT. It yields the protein CASSESGTATNEKLFF.

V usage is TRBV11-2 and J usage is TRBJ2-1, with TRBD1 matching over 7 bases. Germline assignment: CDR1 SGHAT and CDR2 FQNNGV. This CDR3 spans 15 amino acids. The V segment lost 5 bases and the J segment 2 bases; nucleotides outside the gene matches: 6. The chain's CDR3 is CASSPHRGTYNEQFF. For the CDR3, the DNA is TGTGCCAGCAGCCCGCACAGGGGAACCTACAATGAGCAGTTCTTC.

The CDR3: CASSLGGGDREKLFF. The CDR3 coding sequence is TGTGCCAGCAGCTTAGGTGGGGGTGATCGTGAAAAACTGTTTTTT. The rearrangement links TRBV11-2 to TRBJ1-4, with a possible D match to TRBD1 (5 bases). Per the germline V gene, CDR1 is SGHAT and CDR2 is FQNNGV. V lost 1 base, J lost 7 bases, and 13 bases lay in between. This CDR3 is built from 15 residues.

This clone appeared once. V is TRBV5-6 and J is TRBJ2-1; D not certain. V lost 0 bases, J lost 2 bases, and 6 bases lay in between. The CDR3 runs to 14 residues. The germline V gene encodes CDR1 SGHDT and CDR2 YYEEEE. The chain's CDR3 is CASSLGQPYNEQFF. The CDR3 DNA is TGTGCCAGCAGCTTGGGCCAACCCTACAATGAGCAGTTCTTC. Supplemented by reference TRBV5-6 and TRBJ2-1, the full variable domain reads DAGVTQSPTHLIKTRGQQVTLRCSPKSGHDTVSWYQQALGQGPQFIFQYYEEEERQRGNFPDRFSGHQFPNYSSELNVNALLLGDSALYLCASSLGQPYNEQFFGPGTRLTVL.

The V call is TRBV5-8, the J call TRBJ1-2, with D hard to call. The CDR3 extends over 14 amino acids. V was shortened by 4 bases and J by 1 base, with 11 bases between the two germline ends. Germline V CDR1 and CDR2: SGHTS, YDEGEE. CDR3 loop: CASSPYSLNYGYTF. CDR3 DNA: TGTGCCAGCAGCCCCTACAGTCTTAACTATGGCTACACCTTC. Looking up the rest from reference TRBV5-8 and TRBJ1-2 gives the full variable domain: EAGVTQSPTHLIKTRGQQATLRCSPISGHTSVYWYQQALGLGLQFLLWYDEGEERNRGNFPPRFSGRQFPNYSSELNVNALELEDSALYLCASSPYSLNYGYTFGSGTRLTVV.

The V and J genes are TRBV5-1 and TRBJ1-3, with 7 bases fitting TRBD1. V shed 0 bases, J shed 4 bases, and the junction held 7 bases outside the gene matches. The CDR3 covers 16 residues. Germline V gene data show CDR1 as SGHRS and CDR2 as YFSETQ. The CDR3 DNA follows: TGCGCCAGCAGCTTGGGGACAGGAAGATCGGGAAACACCATATATTTT. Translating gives CASSLGTGRSGNTIYF.

This CDR3 reads CAISETSPNRNEQFF. CDR3 nucleotide sequence: TGTGCCATCAGTGAAACTAGCCCCAATAGGAATGAGCAGTTCTTC. The rearrangement joins TRBV10-3 to TRBJ2-1, with D possibly matching TRBD2 (6 bases). CDR3 length equals 15 residues. Germline V gene data show CDR1 as ENHRY and CDR2 as SYGVKD. Trimming removed 3 bases from V and 7 bases from J, with 16 bases in between.

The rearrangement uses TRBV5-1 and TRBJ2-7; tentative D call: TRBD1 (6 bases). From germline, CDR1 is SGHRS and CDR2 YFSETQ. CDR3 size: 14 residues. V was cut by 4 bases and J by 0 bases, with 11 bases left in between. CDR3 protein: CASSATGLSYEQYF. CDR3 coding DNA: TGCGCCAGCAGCGCGACAGGACTCTCCTACGAGCAGTACTTC. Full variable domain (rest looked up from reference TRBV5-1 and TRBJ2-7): KAGVTQTPRYLIKTRGQQVTLSCSPISGHRSVSWYQQTPGQGLQFLFEYFSETQRNKGNFPGRFSGRQFSNSRSEMNVSTLELGDSALYLCASSATGLSYEQYFGPGTRLTVT.

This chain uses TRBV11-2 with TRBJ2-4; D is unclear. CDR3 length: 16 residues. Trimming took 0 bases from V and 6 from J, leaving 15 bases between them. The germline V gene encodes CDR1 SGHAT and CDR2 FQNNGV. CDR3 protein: CASSLDEPHPGNIQYF. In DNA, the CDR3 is TGTGCCAGCAGCTTAGATGAGCCCCATCCAGGAAACATTCAGTACTTC.

The CDR3 coding sequence is TGTGCCAGCCGTAGAGTGGCTACCCACGAGCAGTACTTC. It specifies CASRRVATHEQYF. This sequence joins TRBV11-2 and TRBJ2-7; D not certain. The CDR3 runs to 13 residues. Germline assignment: CDR1 SGHAT and CDR2 FQNNGV. The V gene lost 8 bases and the J gene lost 5 bases, with 16 bases spanning the gap.

The CDR3 sequence: CASSLRRGQGGNSPLHF. The CDR3 nucleotides are TGTGCCAGCAGCTTGAGGAGGGGACAGGGTGGGAATTCACCCCTCCACTTT. This sequence joins TRBV11-2 and TRBJ1-6; TRBD1 matches at 9 bases. J was trimmed by 7 bases and V by 3 bases; bases with no gene match: 10. This CDR3 spans 17 amino acids. Germline CDR1 and CDR2: SGHAT and FQNNGV.

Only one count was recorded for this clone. The CDR3 spells CASSLVQGSNTGELFF. The CDR3 region has the DNA TGTGCCAGCAGCTTAGTACAGGGGTCCAACACCGGGGAGCTGTTTTTT. The chain combines TRBV5-6 with TRBJ2-2, with 7 bases aligning to TRBD1. CDR3 length: 16 amino acids. With V trimmed by 2 bases and J by 2 bases, 6 bases remained unmatched. Per the germline V gene, CDR1 is SGHDT and CDR2 is YYEEEE. The variable domain in full, completed from reference TRBV5-6 and TRBJ2-2, reads DAGVTQSPTHLIKTRGQQVTLRCSPKSGHDTVSWYQQALGQGPQFIFQYYEEEERQRGNFPDRFSGHQFPNYSSELNVNALLLGDSALYLCASSLVQGSNTGELFFGEGSRLTVL.

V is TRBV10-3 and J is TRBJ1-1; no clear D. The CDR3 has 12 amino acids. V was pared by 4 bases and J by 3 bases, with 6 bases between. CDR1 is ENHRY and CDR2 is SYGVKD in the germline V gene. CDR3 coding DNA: TGTGCCATCAGTGTAACGGACACTGAAGCTTTCTTT. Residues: CAISVTDTEAFF.

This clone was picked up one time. CDR3 bases: TGTGCCAGCAGCTTAAACCAGCGTGAAGCTTTCTTT. Translated, it gives CASSLNQREAFF. The chain joins TRBV5-6 to TRBJ1-1; D uncertain. The CDR3 covers 12 residues. Trimming pared 2 bases from V and 7 bases from J, leaving 9 bases between. CDR1 is SGHDT, CDR2 YYEEEE, per germline.